The source of this T cell receptor beta chain is a study of blood T cell repertoires in COVID-19 (dated by TCRdb to between 2020 and 2021). Regarding the study in general: Samples from collaborators originated in the United States, Italy and Spain and spanned both the acute and convalescent phases of COVID-19. The material from the prospective study consisted of cDNA or gDNA derived from T cells, B-cell-depleted T cells, or PBMCs. Subjects who had been exposed to COVID-19, were actively infected with it, or had recovered from it provided the deeply sampled blood TCRbeta repertoires that made up the dataset. A freely available public database, intended as a resource for researchers studying the immune response to SARS-CoV-2, is where the repertoires were released. Samples came from the ongoing ImmuneRACE study (first 160 participants) plus 1,254 subjects from 6 global collaborators. A de-identified subject ID, COVID-19 status, age in years and sex were almost always included in the sample metadata. HLA class I and class II types, where available, came from metadata supplied by the sample provider rather than from assay-based typing. The full study reports these points: How much clinical and demographic metadata was included differed by source and by participant, and the metadata was provided uncurated.

Turning to this clone: Its specific antigen is unknown. No quality values exist for individual bases; no much larger clone is one base distant.

TCRbeta CDR3 regions were amplified from genomic DNA by means of the immunoSEQ Assay, a bias-controlled multiplex PCR. The authors' pipeline ran thus. The number of nucleated cells in each sample was estimated from the amplification of reference gene primers within the assay. To quantify the absolute abundance of each unique TCRbeta CDR3 rearrangement, sequence reads were collapsed and filtered. Productive Simpson clonality was computed per sample as the square root of Simpson's diversity index over productive rearrangements. TCRdb obtained this table from immuneACCESS and retained in-frame rearrangements with V and J assigned. These tables miss some clones; where compared with another copy, unresolved V genes account for less than half of the shortfall, and the remainder is unexplained. From that table come the V and J calls and clone size; the DNA was used to work out D and trimming. This sample has some 37,000 clones in its table, and 85% to 90% of those were observed once. In total, the top ten clones hold roughly 12% of the sample.

Each collaborating institution followed its own protocols to collect whole blood in K2EDTA tubes. Collaborator samples were shipped for TCRbeta analysis as frozen whole blood, isolated PBMCs, or DNA extracted from either sample type. Sequences DFQATT (CDR1) and SNEGSKA (CDR2) are obtained from the germline V gene (reference sequence). From the cysteine through the phenylalanine, the CDR3 covers 13 amino acids. Only CDR3 DNA is held: 39 bases, read in frame from base 1. V sheds 3 bases and J sheds 2 bases, leaving 9 bases between their ends. This TCR derives from a man aged 65 to 79 with acute or convalescent COVID-19. The chain couples TRBV20-1 to TRBJ2-3; a tentative D call is TRBD2 (6 bases match). Sequencing was done on a sample of peripheral blood. The sequenced DNA: TGCAGTGCTAGTGCGGGGTTCACAGATACGCAGTATTTT. It encodes CSASAGFTDTQYF.